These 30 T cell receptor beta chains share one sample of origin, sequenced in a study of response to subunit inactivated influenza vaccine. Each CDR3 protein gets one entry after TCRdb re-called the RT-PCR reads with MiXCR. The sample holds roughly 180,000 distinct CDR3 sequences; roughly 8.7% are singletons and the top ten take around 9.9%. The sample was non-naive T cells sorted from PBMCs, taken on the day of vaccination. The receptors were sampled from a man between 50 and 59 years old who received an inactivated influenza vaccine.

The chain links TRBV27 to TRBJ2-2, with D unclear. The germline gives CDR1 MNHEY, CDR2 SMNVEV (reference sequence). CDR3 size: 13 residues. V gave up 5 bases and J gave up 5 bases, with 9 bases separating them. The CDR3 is CASSNRRTGELFF. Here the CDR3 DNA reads TGTGCCAGCAGTAACCGACGTACCGGGGAGCTGTTTTTT.

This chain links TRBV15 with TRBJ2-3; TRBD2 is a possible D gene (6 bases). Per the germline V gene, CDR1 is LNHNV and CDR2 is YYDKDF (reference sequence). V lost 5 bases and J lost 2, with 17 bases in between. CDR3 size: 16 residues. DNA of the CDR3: TGTGCCACCAGCGGAAACCGGGACTCAGACACAGATACGCAGTATTTT. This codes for CATSGNRDSDTDTQYF.

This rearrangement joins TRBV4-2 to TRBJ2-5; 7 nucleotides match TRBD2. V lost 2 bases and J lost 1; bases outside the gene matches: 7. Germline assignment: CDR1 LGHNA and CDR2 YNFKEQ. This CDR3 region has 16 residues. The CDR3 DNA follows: TGTGCCAGCAGCCAATCCACCGGGACTACCCAAGAGACCCAGTACTTC. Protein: CASSQSTGTTQETQYF.

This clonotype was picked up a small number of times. Here the CDR3 DNA reads TGTGCCAGCTCACTAGGGGAGAGGACAGATACGCAGTATTTT. Residues: CASSLGERTDTQYF. The rearrangement uses TRBV18 and TRBJ2-3, with D perhaps given as TRBD1 or TRBD2 (5 bases each). Per the germline V gene, CDR1 is KGHSH and CDR2 is LQKENI. V was clipped by 4 bases and J by 3 bases, with 11 bases between them. The CDR3 spans 14 residues.

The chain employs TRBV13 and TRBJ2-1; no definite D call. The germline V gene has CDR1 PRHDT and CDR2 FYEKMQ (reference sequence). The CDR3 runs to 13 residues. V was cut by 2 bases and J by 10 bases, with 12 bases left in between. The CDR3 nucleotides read TGTGCCAGCAGCTTAACTGGGGTCGGGGAGCAGTTCTTC. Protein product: CASSLTGVGEQFF.

The CDR3 protein is CASSRGLGDNSPLHF. CDR3 nucleotides: TGCGCCAGCAGCCGAGGACTGGGAGATAATTCACCCCTCCACTTT. The chain carries TRBV4-1 and TRBJ1-6; D unresolved. Trimming took off 4 bases at V and 5 bases at J, with 12 bases between the two ends. Germline assignment: CDR1 MGHRA and CDR2 YSYEKL. The CDR3 runs to 15 residues.

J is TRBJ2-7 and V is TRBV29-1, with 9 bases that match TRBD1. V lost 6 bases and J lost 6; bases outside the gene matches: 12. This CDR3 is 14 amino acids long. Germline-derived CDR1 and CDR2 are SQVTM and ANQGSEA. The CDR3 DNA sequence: TGCAGCGTCGCCACCGGGACAGGGCGCACCGAGCAGTACTTC. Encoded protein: CSVATGTGRTEQYF.

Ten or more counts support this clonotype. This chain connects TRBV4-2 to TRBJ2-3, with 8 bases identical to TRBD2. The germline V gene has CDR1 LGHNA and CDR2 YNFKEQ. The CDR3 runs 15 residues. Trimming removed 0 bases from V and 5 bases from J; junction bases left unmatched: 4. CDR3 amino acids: CASSQESGGRDTQYF. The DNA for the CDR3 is TGTGCCAGCAGCCAAGAATCGGGGGGGAGAGATACGCAGTATTTT.

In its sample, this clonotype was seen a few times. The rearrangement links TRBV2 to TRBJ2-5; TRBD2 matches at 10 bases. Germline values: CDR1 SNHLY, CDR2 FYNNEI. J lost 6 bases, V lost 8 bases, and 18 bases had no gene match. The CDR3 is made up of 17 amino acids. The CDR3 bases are TGTGCCAGCCGGGGGGATAAAGCGGGAGGGCCAGGAAAGACCCAGTACTTC. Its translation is CASRGDKAGGPGKTQYF.

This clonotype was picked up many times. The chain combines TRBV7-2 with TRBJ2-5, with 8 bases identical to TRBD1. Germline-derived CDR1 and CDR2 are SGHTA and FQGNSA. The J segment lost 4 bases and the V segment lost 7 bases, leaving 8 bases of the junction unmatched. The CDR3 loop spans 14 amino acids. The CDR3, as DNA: TGTGCCAGCACCGACAGGGGATTAACAGAGACCCAGTACTTC. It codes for CASTDRGLTETQYF.

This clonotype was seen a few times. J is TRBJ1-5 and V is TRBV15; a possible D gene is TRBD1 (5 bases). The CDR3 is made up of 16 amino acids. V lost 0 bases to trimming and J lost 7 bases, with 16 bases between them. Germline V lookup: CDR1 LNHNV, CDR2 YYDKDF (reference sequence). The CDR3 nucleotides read TGTGCCACCAGCAGAGATTATTGGCAGGGAGAACAGCCCCAGCATTTT. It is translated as CATSRDYWQGEQPQHF.

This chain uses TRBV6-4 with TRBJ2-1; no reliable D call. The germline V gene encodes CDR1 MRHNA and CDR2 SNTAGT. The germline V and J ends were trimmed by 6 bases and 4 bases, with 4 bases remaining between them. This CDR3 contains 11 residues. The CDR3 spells CASRMYNEQFF. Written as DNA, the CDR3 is TGTGCCAGCAGGATGTACAATGAGCAGTTCTTC.

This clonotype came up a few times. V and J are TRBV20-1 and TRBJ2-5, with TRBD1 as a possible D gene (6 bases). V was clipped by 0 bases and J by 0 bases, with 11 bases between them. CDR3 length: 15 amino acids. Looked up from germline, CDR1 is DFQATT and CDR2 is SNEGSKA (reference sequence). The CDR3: CSARDWDIYQETQYF. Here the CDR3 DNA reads TGCAGTGCTAGAGACTGGGACATTTACCAAGAGACCCAGTACTTC.

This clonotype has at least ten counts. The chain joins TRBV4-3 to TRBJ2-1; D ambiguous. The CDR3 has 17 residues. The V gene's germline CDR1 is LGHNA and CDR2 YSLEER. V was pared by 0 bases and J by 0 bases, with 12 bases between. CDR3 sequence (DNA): TGCGCCAGCAGCCAAGATCCCCAGCCCCTCTCCTACAATGAGCAGTTCTTC. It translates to CASSQDPQPLSYNEQFF.

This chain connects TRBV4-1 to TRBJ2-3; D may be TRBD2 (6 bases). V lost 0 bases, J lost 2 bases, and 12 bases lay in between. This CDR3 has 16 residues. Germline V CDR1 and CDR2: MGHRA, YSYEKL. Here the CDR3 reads CASSQDRGEVTDTQYF. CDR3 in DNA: TGCGCCAGCAGCCAAGATCGCGGGGAAGTCACAGATACGCAGTATTTT.

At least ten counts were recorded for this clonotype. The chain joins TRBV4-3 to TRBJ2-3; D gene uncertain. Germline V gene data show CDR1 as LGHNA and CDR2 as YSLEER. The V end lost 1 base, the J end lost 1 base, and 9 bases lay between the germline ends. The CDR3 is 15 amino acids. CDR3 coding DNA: TGCGCCAGCAGCCAAGCGGGCTTGGGCACAGATACGCAGTATTTT. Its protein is CASSQAGLGTDTQYF.

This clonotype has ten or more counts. Here the CDR3 reads CASKRTGTSYEQYF. The CDR3 nucleotides read TGTGCCAGCAAGCGGACAGGGACCTCCTACGAGCAGTACTTC. V gene TRBV12-3 or TRBV12-4 combines with J gene TRBJ2-7; 8 positions agree with TRBD1. The CDR3 is made up of 14 amino acids. The ends lost 7 bases at V and 0 bases at J; junction bases unmatched: 5.

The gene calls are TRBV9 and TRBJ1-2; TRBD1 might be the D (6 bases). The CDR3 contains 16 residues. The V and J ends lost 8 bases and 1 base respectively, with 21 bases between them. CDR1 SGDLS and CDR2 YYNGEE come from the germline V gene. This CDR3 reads CASKGGGLWDNYGYTF. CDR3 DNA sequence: TGTGCCAGTAAAGGTGGGGGGCTGTGGGATAACTATGGCTACACCTTC.

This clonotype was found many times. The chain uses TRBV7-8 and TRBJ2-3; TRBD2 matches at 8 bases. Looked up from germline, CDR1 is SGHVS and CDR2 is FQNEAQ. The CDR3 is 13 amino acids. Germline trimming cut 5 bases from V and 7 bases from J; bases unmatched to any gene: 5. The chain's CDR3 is CASSVGTRNTQYF. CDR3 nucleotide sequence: TGTGCCAGCAGCGTCGGGACTAGGAATACGCAGTATTTT. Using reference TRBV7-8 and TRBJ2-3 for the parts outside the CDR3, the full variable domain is GAGVSQSPRYKVAKRGQDVALRCDPISGHVSLFWYQQALGQGPEFLTYFQNEAQLDKSGLPSDRFFAERPEGSVSTLKIQRTQQEDSAVYLCASSVGTRNTQYFGPGTRLTVL.

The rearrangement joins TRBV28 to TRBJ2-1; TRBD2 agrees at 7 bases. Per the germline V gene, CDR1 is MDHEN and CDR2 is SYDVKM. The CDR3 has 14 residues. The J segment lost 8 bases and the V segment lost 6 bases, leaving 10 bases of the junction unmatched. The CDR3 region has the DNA TGTGCCAGCAGCCGGCGACTAGCCCCCGATGAGCAGTTCTTC. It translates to CASSRRLAPDEQFF.

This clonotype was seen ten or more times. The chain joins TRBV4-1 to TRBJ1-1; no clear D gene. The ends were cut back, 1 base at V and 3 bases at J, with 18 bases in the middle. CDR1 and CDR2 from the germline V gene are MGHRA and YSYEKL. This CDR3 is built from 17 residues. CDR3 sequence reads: CASSQGSWLRDHTEAFF. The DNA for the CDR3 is TGCGCCAGCAGCCAAGGTTCATGGCTAAGGGATCACACTGAAGCTTTCTTT.

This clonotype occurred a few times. The CDR3 sequence is CSAKRSSDRGQPQHF. The CDR3 nucleotides are TGCAGTGCAAAGAGATCCTCGGACAGAGGTCAGCCCCAGCATTTT. The chain recombines TRBV20-1 with TRBJ1-5; weak D call: TRBD1 (6 bases). Looked up from germline, CDR1 is DFQATT and CDR2 is SNEGSKA (reference sequence). The CDR3 totals 15 residues. V was trimmed by 6 bases and J by 6 bases, leaving 21 bases between them.

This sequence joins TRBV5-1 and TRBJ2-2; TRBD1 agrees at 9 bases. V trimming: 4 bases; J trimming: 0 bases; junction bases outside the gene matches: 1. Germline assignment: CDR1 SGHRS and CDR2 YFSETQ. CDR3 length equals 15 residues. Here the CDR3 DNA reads TGCGCCAGCAGCGGACAGGGGTCGAACACCGGGGAGCTGTTTTTT. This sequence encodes CASSGQGSNTGELFF.

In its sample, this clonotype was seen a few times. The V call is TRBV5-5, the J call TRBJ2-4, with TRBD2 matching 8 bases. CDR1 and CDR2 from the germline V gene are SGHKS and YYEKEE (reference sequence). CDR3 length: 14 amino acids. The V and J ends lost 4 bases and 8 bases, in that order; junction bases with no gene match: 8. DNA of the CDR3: TGTGCCAGCAGCCCCGGACTAGCCCCAGACATTCAGTACTTC. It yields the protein CASSPGLAPDIQYF.

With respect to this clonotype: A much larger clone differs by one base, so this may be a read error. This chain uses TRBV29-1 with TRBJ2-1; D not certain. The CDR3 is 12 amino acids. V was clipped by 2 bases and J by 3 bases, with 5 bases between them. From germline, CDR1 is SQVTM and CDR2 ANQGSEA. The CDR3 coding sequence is TGCAGCGTTGAATGGAGCTACAATGAGCAGTTCTTC. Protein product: CSVEWSYNEQFF.

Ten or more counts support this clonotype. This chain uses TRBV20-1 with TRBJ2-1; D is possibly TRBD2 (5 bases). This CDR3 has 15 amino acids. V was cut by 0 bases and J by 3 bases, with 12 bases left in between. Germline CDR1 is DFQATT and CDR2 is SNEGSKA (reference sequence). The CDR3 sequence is CSARDGGYYYNEQFF. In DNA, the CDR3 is TGCAGTGCTAGAGATGGCGGGTATTACTACAATGAGCAGTTCTTC.

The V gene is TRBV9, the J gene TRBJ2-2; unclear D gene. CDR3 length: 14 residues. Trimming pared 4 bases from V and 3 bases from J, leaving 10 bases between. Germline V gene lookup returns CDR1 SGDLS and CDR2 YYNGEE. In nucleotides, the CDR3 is TGTGCCAGCAGCAACCCATTGTACACCGGGGAGCTGTTTTTT. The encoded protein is CASSNPLYTGELFF.

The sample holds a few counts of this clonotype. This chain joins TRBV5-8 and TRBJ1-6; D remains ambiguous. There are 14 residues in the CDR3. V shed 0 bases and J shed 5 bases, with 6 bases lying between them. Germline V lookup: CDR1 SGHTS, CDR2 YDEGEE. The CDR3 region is CASSLEMDNSPLHF. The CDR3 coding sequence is TGTGCCAGCAGCTTGGAGATGGATAATTCACCCCTCCACTTT.

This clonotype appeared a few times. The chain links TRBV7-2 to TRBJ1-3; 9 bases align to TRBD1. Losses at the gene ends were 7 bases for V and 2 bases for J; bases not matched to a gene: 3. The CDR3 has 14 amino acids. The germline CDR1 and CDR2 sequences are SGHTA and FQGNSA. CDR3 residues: CASTGTGTGNTIYF. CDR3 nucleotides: TGTGCCAGCACCGGGACAGGGACTGGAAACACCATATATTTT. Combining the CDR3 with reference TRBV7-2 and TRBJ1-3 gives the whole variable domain GAGVSQSPSNKVTEKGKDVELRCDPISGHTALYWYRQSLGQGLEFLIYFQGNSAPDKSGLPSDRFSAERTGGSVSTLTIQRTQQEDSAVYLCASTGTGTGNTIYFGEGSWLTVV.

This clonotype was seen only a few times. The CDR3 DNA reads TGTGCCAGCAGCGTAGGGGACAGGACCACAGATACGCAGTATTTT. Encoded protein: CASSVGDRTTDTQYF. The chain links TRBV9 to TRBJ2-3; TRBD1 matches 8 bases. Germline V lookup: CDR1 SGDLS, CDR2 YYNGEE. V gave up 0 bases and J gave up 2 bases; unmatched junction bases: 2. The CDR3 loop spans 15 amino acids.